This TCR beta chain emerged from a study of vaccination effects on CD4 cells after COVID-19. Overall study context: It was a median of 72 days after the second dose that post-vaccine samples were obtained.

The CDR3 runs 13 residues. The junction had 8 bases not matched to a gene; V was cut back by 8 bases and J by 8 bases. Germline-derived CDR1 and CDR2 are MNHEY and SVGAGI. CD4+ T cells specific for antigen were expanded with viral peptide pools by the ViraFEST assay before sequencing. The authors isolated CD4+ T cells after roughly eleven days of culture. The infection with SARS-CoV-2 (confirmed by PCR) occurred in this person between March and December 2020. As their vaccination, participants received two doses of either BNT162b2 or mRNA-1273. Comments on this clone: Its antigen is unknown.

TCRdb keeps only in-frame clones here, not all; method: immunoSEQ multiplex PCR. This sample yields 15,000 or so clones, of which approximately 82% are seen a single time; about 20% belongs to the top ten. The specimen was CD4+ T cells from PBMCs cultured with SARS-CoV-2 spike peptides, collected after COVID-19 vaccination. This sequence joins TRBV6-5 and TRBJ1-4; 7 positions agree with TRBD1. The TCR originated in a human donor who had a prior SARS-CoV-2 infection. The CDR3 spells CASQRRQGEKLFF. The CDR3 bases are TGTGCCAGCCAGAGAAGACAGGGCGAAAAACTGTTTTTT.